The 8 T cell receptor beta chains below were found in one sample sequenced in a study of blood T cell repertoires in COVID-19. Profiled with immunoSEQ multiplex PCR; TCRdb holds only in-frame clones, not every one. The sample shows approximately 76,000 clones, roughly nine tenths of them seen only once. The sequenced material came from peripheral blood. Receptor source: a man older than 75 in a cohort sampled during active COVID-19.

The chain uses TRBV19 and TRBJ2-3; D is uncertain. V lost 4 bases, J lost 4 bases, and 6 bases lay in between. Germline lookup yields CDR1 LNHDA and CDR2 SQIVND (reference sequence). CDR3 size: 12 residues. The CDR3 coding sequence is TGTGCCAGTAGTACCCAGGCAGATACGCAGTATTTT. Residues: CASSTQADTQYF.

The chain has TRBV18 and TRBJ1-5; the match to TRBD1 covers 9 bases. CDR1 is KGHSH and CDR2 is LQKENI in the germline V gene. CDR3 size: 15 residues. V was pared by 5 bases and J by 5 bases, with 7 bases of the junction left unmatched. The CDR3 spells CASSSRTGADQPQHF. CDR3 DNA sequence: TGTGCCAGCTCATCTCGGACAGGGGCGGATCAGCCCCAGCATTTT.

This clone showed up just once. The CDR3 spells CASSPFQENTEAFF. CDR3 coding DNA: TGTGCCAGCAGCCCGTTTCAGGAAAACACTGAAGCTTTCTTT. This chain uses TRBV9 with TRBJ1-1; no clear D. The CDR3 runs 14 residues. Germline V gene data show CDR1 as SGDLS and CDR2 as YYNGEE. Trimming left V 4 bases short and J 2 bases short, with 12 bases between.

This sequence joins TRBV5-6 and TRBJ2-3; tentatively, D is TRBD1 (5 bases). There are 16 residues in the CDR3. Germline CDR1 SGHDT, CDR2 YYEEEE. Trimming removed 1 base from V and 2 bases from J, with 14 bases in between. In DNA, the CDR3 is TGTGCCAGCAGCTTGTCTAGGGTAGGGGACACAGATACGCAGTATTTT. Its protein product is CASSLSRVGDTDTQYF.

The rearrangement uses TRBV18 and TRBJ2-1; the D gene is possibly TRBD1 (5 bases). The CDR3 runs 17 residues. The V end lost 6 bases, the J end lost 3 bases, and 21 bases lay between the germline ends. Germline V gene sequence: CDR1 KGHSH, CDR2 LQKENI. CDR3 protein: CASSGNPQGTFYNEQFF. The CDR3 region has the DNA TGTGCCAGCTCTGGGAATCCCCAGGGAACTTTCTACAATGAGCAGTTCTTC.

The gene calls are TRBV5-1 and TRBJ1-1; no clear D. The CDR3 covers 14 residues. V was clipped by 4 bases and J by 1 base, with 11 bases between them. Looked up from germline, CDR1 is SGHRS and CDR2 is YFSETQ. Written as DNA, the CDR3 is TGCGCCAGCAGCGGAACACGGGGGAACACTGAAGCTTTCTTT. This gives the protein CASSGTRGNTEAFF.

V usage is TRBV7-3 and J usage is TRBJ2-3; the D gene is possibly TRBD2 (6 bases). The CDR3 contains 15 residues. CDR1 SGHTA and CDR2 FQGTGA come from the germline V gene. Deletions cut 5 bases from V and 5 bases from J, with 17 bases between. CDR3 amino acids: CASSGTGTGEDTQYF. For the CDR3, the DNA is TGTGCCAGCAGCGGTACCGGGACTGGGGAAGATACGCAGTATTTT. Supplemented by reference TRBV7-3 and TRBJ2-3, the full variable domain reads GAGVSQTPSNKVTEKGKYVELRCDPISGHTALYWYRQSLGQGPEFLIYFQGTGAADDSGLPNDRFFAVRPEGSVSTLKIQRTERGDSAVYLCASSGTGTGEDTQYFGPGTRLTVL.

The chain links TRBV5-4 to TRBJ2-5; 11 bases are shared with TRBD2. The CDR3 has 17 amino acids. CDR1 and CDR2 (germline): SGHNT, YYREEE (reference sequence). J lost 2 bases, V lost 3 bases, and 9 bases had no gene match. The CDR3, as DNA: TGTGCCAGCAGCTCCGGGGCTAGCGGGGGGACACAAGAGACCCAGTACTTC. It is translated as CASSSGASGGTQETQYF.